These 9 T cell receptor beta chains were sequenced from one sample in a study of PD-1 blockade in classical Hodgkin lymphoma. Noted time point: newly diagnosed, previously untreated cHL patient sample. Clones were read by immunoSEQ multiplex PCR, and TCRdb kept only the in-frame ones, dropping some. Of 15,000 or so clones listed, approximately 84% are singletons. Source material: peripheral blood mononuclear cells (PBMCs). The receptors come from a human donor with classical Hodgkin lymphoma.

The chain joins TRBV5-1 to TRBJ2-7, with TRBD1 identical over 8 bases. CDR1 is SGHRS and CDR2 is YFSETQ in the germline V gene. The ends lost 3 bases at V and 0 bases at J; junction bases unmatched: 5. This CDR3 is built from 15 residues. As DNA, the CDR3 is TGCGCCAGCAGCTCGGGACAGGAGTACTCCTACGAGCAGTACTTC. This codes for CASSSGQEYSYEQYF.

V is TRBV9 and J is TRBJ2-7; D possibly corresponds to TRBD1 (6 bases). The CDR3 extends over 14 amino acids. Trimming stripped 3 bases from V and 2 bases from J, with 12 bases between. The germline gives CDR1 SGDLS, CDR2 YYNGEE. CDR3 DNA: TGTGCCAGCAGCGGTGGACAGCTTCCCTACGAGCAGTACTTC. Translating gives CASSGGQLPYEQYF.

The chain combines TRBV10-1 with TRBJ2-3; maybe TRBD1 (6 bases). Trimming removed 7 bases from V and 1 base from J, with 9 bases in between. Germline loops: CDR1 WNHNN, CDR2 SYGVQD (reference sequence). This CDR3 is built from 13 residues. CDR3 loop: CASTQGGTDTQYF. The DNA of the CDR3 is TGCGCCAGCACACAGGGAGGCACAGATACGCAGTATTTT.

V is TRBV9 and J is TRBJ1-1; unclear D gene. The CDR3 length is 13 residues. The ends were cut back, 0 bases at V and 1 base at J, with 4 bases in the middle. Germline V gene lookup returns CDR1 SGDLS and CDR2 YYNGEE. The CDR3 nucleotides are TGTGCCAGCAGCGTAGACCAGAACACTGAAGCTTTCTTT. It yields the protein CASSVDQNTEAFF.

This chain joins TRBV2 and TRBJ2-7, with 9 positions matching TRBD1. The CDR3 consists of 16 residues. J lost 1 base, V lost 6 bases, and 10 bases had no gene match. Germline CDR1 reads SNHLY; CDR2 reads FYNNEI. The CDR3 spells CASSGPGTGKSYEQYF. CDR3 in DNA: TGTGCCAGCAGCGGCCCTGGGACAGGGAAATCCTACGAGCAGTACTTC.

V gene TRBV7-6 combines with J gene TRBJ2-3; TRBD1 matches 9 bases. V dropped 3 bases and J dropped 7; count of bases not matched to a gene: 8. Germline CDR1 is SGHVS and CDR2 is FNYEAQ. The CDR3 spans 15 residues. Here the CDR3 DNA reads TGTGCCAGCAGCTTCCCGGGACAGGGAGGGAATACGCAGTATTTT. Encoded protein: CASSFPGQGGNTQYF.

V is TRBV11-3 and J is TRBJ2-3; D is ambiguous. The germline CDR1 and CDR2 sequences are SGHNT and YENEEA. This CDR3 has 13 amino acids. Trimming stripped 3 bases from V and 4 bases from J, with 8 bases between. The CDR3: CASSFEYSDTQYF. The CDR3 DNA sequence: TGTGCCAGCAGCTTTGAGTACTCAGATACGCAGTATTTT.

The V gene is TRBV6-5, the J gene TRBJ2-5; TRBD2 aligns across 7 bases. The CDR3 contains 14 residues. Germline V CDR1 and CDR2: MNHEY, SVGAGI. Unmatched junction bases numbered 8, after V lost 6 bases and J lost 4 bases. The CDR3, as DNA: TGTGCCAGCAGCTCCCCGGGGGGACGAGAGACCCAGTACTTC. Protein product: CASSSPGGRETQYF.

This rearrangement joins TRBV5-4 to TRBJ2-3; TRBD2 matches 7 bases. This CDR3 contains 16 residues. V lost 5 bases, J lost 0 bases, and 9 bases stayed unmatched. The germline V gene encodes CDR1 SGHNT and CDR2 YYREEE (reference sequence). The CDR3 DNA follows: TGTGCCAGCAGTCCCCTATCAGCGGGAAGCACAGATACGCAGTATTTT. Its protein product is CASSPLSAGSTDTQYF.